This TCR beta chain derives from a study of blood T cell repertoires in COVID-19 (dated by TCRdb to 2018 to 2020). About the investigation overall: The collaborator samples originated in the United States, Italy and Spain and spanned the acute and convalescent phases of COVID-19. The prospective study material was composed of cDNA or gDNA derived from T cells, B-cell-depleted T cells, or PBMCs. Deeply sampled blood TCRbeta repertoires from subjects exposed to, actively infected with, or recovered from COVID-19 were included in the dataset. The repertoires were made available in a free public database intended to serve as a resource for research on the immune response to SARS-CoV-2. Samples came from the ongoing ImmuneRACE study (first 160 participants) plus 1,254 subjects from 6 global collaborators. A de-identified subject ID, COVID-19 status, age in years and sex were almost always included in the sample metadata. Where available, HLA class I and class II types were taken from metadata supplied by the sample provider and were not determined by assay-based typing.

The collaborating institutions used their own protocols to collect whole blood in K2EDTA tubes. For TCRbeta analysis, collaborators shipped samples in one of three forms: frozen whole blood, isolated PBMCs, or DNA extracted from either of those sample types. What the study reported, not specific to this receptor: How much clinical and demographic metadata was included differed by source and by participant, and the metadata was provided uncurated.

In regard to this clone: Its antigen is unknown. No base qualities exist here, and no much larger clone lies one base off it.

TCRbeta CDR3 regions were amplified from genomic DNA using the immunoSEQ Assay, a bias-controlled multiplex PCR. The authors' pipeline ran thus. Within the assay, amplification of reference gene primers was used to estimate how many nucleated cells each sample contained. To quantify the absolute abundance of each unique TCRbeta CDR3 rearrangement, sequence reads were collapsed and filtered. For each sample, productive Simpson clonality was calculated as the square root of Simpson's diversity index across productive rearrangements. Here the immuneACCESS table is served through TCRdb, limited to in-frame sequences with V and J called. Missing clones are a known gap in these copies; in checked studies unresolved V genes cover under half, and the rest lacks a known reason. Clonal size and the V and J genes are those of that table, whereas D and trimming came from the DNA. Recorded for this sample are about 400,000 clones; about 90% of them occurred a single time. The biggest ten clones account for 1% to 1.5% of the sample.

Via the germline V gene, CDR1 is LGHNA and CDR2 YSLEER. Compared with germline, V lacks 0 bases and J lacks 7 bases; bases without a gene match: 13. From the cysteine through the phenylalanine, the CDR3 covers 17 amino acids. Just CDR3 DNA is preserved here, 51 bases in frame from base 1. The sequence links TRBV4-3 to TRBJ1-2, and 8 junction bases match TRBD1. The sequenced material came from peripheral blood. The source is a man aged 40-55 years with acute or convalescent COVID-19. DNA sequence: TGCGCCAGCAGCCAAGACTTATACTTAGGACAGGGACCTGGCTACACCTTC. It translates as CASSQDLYLGQGPGYTF.